The 25 T cell receptor beta chains below all came from one sample that was sequenced in a study of T cells in Graves' hyperthyroidism and ophthalmopathy (dated by TCRdb to about 2019). The library relied on multiplex PCR. This sample was sequenced with an Illumina HiSeq 2000. The TCR beta CDR3 regions were amplified from RNA transcripts. A first-round RT-PCR of the TCR CDR3 used the HTBI primer set with the Qiagen OneStep RT-PCR kit. Starting from the raw public reads, TCRdb applied fastp trimming at Q25, assembled clones with MiXCR and retained in-frame beta chains. When rows share a CDR3 protein, they turn into one entry using the most common DNA and genes. The table for this sample lists approximately 210,000 distinct CDR3 sequences; about a sixth of them were counted only once. The ten largest clonotypes hold roughly 50% of the sample. The sample consisted of blood. The source of these receptors is a man aged 45 to 65 with Graves' hyperthyroidism.

At least ten counts were recorded for this clonotype. This chain joins TRBV20-1 and TRBJ2-1, with no clear D. Trimming removed 6 bases from V and 0 bases from J, with 9 bases in between. CDR3 length: 13 residues. CDR1 and CDR2 from the germline V gene are DFQATT and SNEGSKA (reference sequence). CDR3 sequence (DNA): TGCAGTGCAACGTCGAGCTCCTACAATGAGCAGTTCTTC. This translates into CSATSSSYNEQFF.

This clonotype came up many times. This chain links TRBV20-1 with TRBJ2-7; 16 bases fit TRBD2. V lost 3 bases and J lost 2; bases outside the gene matches: 4. Germline V gene sequence: CDR1 DFQATT, CDR2 SNEGSKA (reference sequence). The CDR3 is 16 amino acids. The CDR3 region has the DNA TGCAGTGCTAGGGGACTAGCGGGAGGGCCACCCTACGAGCAGTACTTC. It is translated as CSARGLAGGPPYEQYF.

The V and J genes are TRBV13 and TRBJ2-1; 8 nucleotides line up with TRBD2. The CDR3 sequence is 13 residues long. Germline V lookup: CDR1 PRHDT, CDR2 FYEKMQ (reference sequence). The V segment lost 3 bases and the J segment 9 bases; nucleotides outside the gene matches: 4. Here the CDR3 reads CASSFSLAGEQFF. The CDR3 region has the DNA TGTGCCAGCAGCTTTTCGCTAGCGGGTGAGCAGTTCTTC.

The table lists this clonotype with many counts. V gene TRBV27 combines with J gene TRBJ2-7; 9 positions match TRBD2. This CDR3 region has 14 residues. V gave up 3 bases and J gave up 4 bases; unmatched junction bases: 4. Germline V gene data show CDR1 as MNHEY and CDR2 as SMNVEV (reference sequence). The chain's CDR3 is CASSLTTSGYEQYF. The CDR3 nucleotides are TGTGCCAGCAGTTTGACGACTAGCGGTTACGAGCAGTACTTC.

In its sample, this clonotype was seen many times. This chain links TRBV20-1 with TRBJ2-3; TRBD1 agrees at 9 bases. V lost 6 bases to trimming and J lost 2 bases; unmatched junction nucleotides: 9. This CDR3 is built from 15 residues. CDR1 and CDR2 from the germline V gene are DFQATT and SNEGSKA (reference sequence). CDR3 bases: TGCAGTGCGGGAAACAGGGGGCGGATCACAGATACGCAGTATTTT. It specifies CSAGNRGRITDTQYF.

This clonotype was counted only a few times. This chain uses TRBV10-3 with TRBJ2-1; D perhaps matches TRBD2 (6 bases). From germline, CDR1 is ENHRY and CDR2 SYGVKD. V was cut by 7 bases and J by 4 bases, with 23 bases left in between. The CDR3 is 17 residues long. In DNA form, the CDR3 reads TGTGCCATCACCAACGACAGAGCGGAGGAGGGGTACAATGAGCAGTTCTTC. This encodes CAITNDRAEEGYNEQFF.

This clonotype occurred a few times. The genes are TRBV27 and TRBJ1-1; D is perhaps TRBD1 (6 bases). CDR3 length: 14 amino acids. V was cut by 6 bases and J by 1 base, with 12 bases left in between. Germline CDR1 and CDR2: MNHEY and SMNVEV (reference sequence). The CDR3 sequence is CASRPGAQNTEAFF. CDR3 sequence (DNA): TGTGCCAGCAGACCAGGGGCGCAGAACACTGAAGCTTTCTTT.

This clonotype was picked up many times. This chain links TRBV7-3 with TRBJ2-1; TRBD2 is a possible D gene (5 bases). CDR3 length: 15 amino acids. In germline, CDR1 is SGHTA, CDR2 FQGTGA. V lost 4 bases to trimming and J lost 7 bases, with 17 bases between them. The CDR3 region is CASSSLLGSSNEQFF. CDR3 DNA sequence: TGTGCCAGCAGCTCCCTACTAGGGTCTTCAAATGAGCAGTTCTTC.

V and J are TRBV7-2 and TRBJ2-7, with D maybe TRBD2 (5 bases). Germline V gene data show CDR1 as SGHTA and CDR2 as FQGNSA. V was cut by 11 bases and J by 0 bases, with 14 bases left in between. This CDR3 is built from 13 residues. This chain's CDR3 is CAGTTTTSYEQYF. The CDR3 coding sequence is TGTGCCGGAACGACTACCACCTCCTACGAGCAGTACTTC. The variable domain in full, completed from reference TRBV7-2 and TRBJ2-7, reads GAGVSQSPSNKVTEKGKDVELRCDPISGHTALYWYRQSLGQGLEFLIYFQGNSAPDKSGLPSDRFSAERTGGSVSTLTIQRTQQEDSAVYLCAGTTTTSYEQYFGPGTRLTVT.

This clonotype was detected many times. The chain joins TRBV30 to TRBJ1-5; D is perhaps TRBD1 (5 bases). V dropped 5 bases and J dropped 4 bases, with 12 bases sitting between them. This CDR3 is 13 amino acids long. The germline CDR1 and CDR2 sequences are GTSNPN and SVGIG (reference sequence). The CDR3 spells CAWDRGRNQPQHF. CDR3 nucleotides: TGTGCCTGGGATCGGGGGAGAAATCAGCCCCAGCATTTT. The full variable domain, in which reference TRBV30 and TRBJ1-5 provide the parts outside the CDR3, is SQTIHQWPATLVQPVGSPLSLECTVEGTSNPNLYWYRQAAGRGLQLLFYSVGIGQISSEVPQNLSASRPQDRQFILSSKKLLLSDSGFYLCAWDRGRNQPQHFGDGTRLSIL.

This chain connects TRBV5-6 to TRBJ1-5; D not resolved. Germline-derived CDR1 and CDR2 are SGHDT and YYEEEE. V shed 2 bases and J shed 9 bases, with 12 bases lying between them. The length of the CDR3 is 13 residues. CDR3 in amino acids: CASSLRPGGPQHF. The CDR3 DNA sequence: TGTGCCAGCAGCTTACGGCCGGGAGGGCCCCAGCATTTT.

The chain recombines TRBV7-9 with TRBJ1-4; D remains unclear. This CDR3 is built from 16 residues. Germline V CDR1 and CDR2: SEHNR, FQNEAQ (reference sequence). With 1 base removed from V and 2 bases from J, the gap between germline ends came to 11 bases. CDR3 sequence (DNA): TGTGCCAGCAGCTTAGGCCAGTTGAATACTAATGAAAAACTGTTTTTT. Translation gives CASSLGQLNTNEKLFF.

This clonotype was seen a handful of times. The chain has TRBV11-2 and TRBJ2-2, with TRBD2 matching 9 bases. CDR3 length: 16 amino acids. The V gene's germline CDR1 is SGHAT and CDR2 FQNNGV. The V segment lost 4 bases and the J segment 5 bases; nucleotides outside the gene matches: 8. CDR3 sequence reads: CASSWGGTSRTGELFF. The CDR3 nucleotides are TGTGCCAGCAGCTGGGGGGGGACTAGCAGGACCGGGGAGCTGTTTTTT.

There are many counts of this clonotype. The genes are TRBV5-1 and TRBJ2-1; D not certain. Trimming stripped 0 bases from V and 2 bases from J, with 6 bases between. CDR1 SGHRS and CDR2 YFSETQ come from the germline V gene. The CDR3 spans 14 residues. CDR3 loop: CASSLDEPYNEQFF. The CDR3 nucleotides read TGCGCCAGCAGCTTGGATGAACCCTACAATGAGCAGTTCTTC.

There are a few counts of this clonotype. The chain combines TRBV5-1 with TRBJ1-2; TRBD1 aligns across 8 bases. The CDR3 has 14 amino acids. Germline V CDR1 and CDR2: SGHRS, YFSETQ. V was clipped by 0 bases and J by 5 bases; unmatched bases: 3. CDR3 region: CASSLEGQAYGYTF. The CDR3 region has the DNA TGCGCCAGCAGCTTGGAGGGACAGGCATATGGCTACACCTTC. Filled out from reference TRBV5-1 and TRBJ1-2, the complete variable domain reads KAGVTQTPRYLIKTRGQQVTLSCSPISGHRSVSWYQQTPGQGLQFLFEYFSETQRNKGNFPGRFSGRQFSNSRSEMNVSTLELGDSALYLCASSLEGQAYGYTFGSGTRLTVV.

This rearrangement joins TRBV7-9 to TRBJ1-4; D may be TRBD1 (6 bases). CDR1 and CDR2 from the germline V gene are SEHNR and FQNEAQ (reference sequence). The V gene lost 6 bases and the J gene lost 0 bases, with 8 bases spanning the gap. The CDR3 sequence is 14 residues long. CDR3 sequence reads: CASRQGATNEKLFF. The DNA for the CDR3 is TGTGCCAGCAGACAGGGCGCAACTAATGAAAAACTGTTTTTT.

CDR3 nucleotides: TGTGCCAGCAGCTTAGATGGCCGGGGACCCTATGGCTACACCTTC. It translates to CASSLDGRGPYGYTF. The chain combines TRBV7-8 with TRBJ1-2, with D perhaps TRBD1 (5 bases). Germline-derived CDR1 and CDR2 are SGHVS and FQNEAQ. V shed 1 base and J shed 4 bases, with 13 bases lying between them. The CDR3 is 15 residues long. Drawing the rest from reference TRBV7-8 and TRBJ1-2, the complete variable domain is GAGVSQSPRYKVAKRGQDVALRCDPISGHVSLFWYQQALGQGPEFLTYFQNEAQLDKSGLPSDRFFAERPEGSVSTLKIQRTQQEDSAVYLCASSLDGRGPYGYTFGSGTRLTVV.

In its sample, this clonotype was seen a few times. The chain combines TRBV29-1 with TRBJ2-7, with TRBD1 matching over 12 bases. CDR1 and CDR2 (germline): SQVTM, ANQGSEA. Losses at the gene ends were 0 bases for V and 5 bases for J; bases not matched to a gene: 5. The CDR3 is 15 residues long. The CDR3 loop reads CSVEEGTGGFDEQYF. The CDR3 DNA reads as TGCAGCGTTGAAGAGGGGACAGGGGGCTTCGACGAGCAGTACTTC.

At least ten counts were recorded for this clonotype. The chain links TRBV2 to TRBJ2-7; 10 bases agree with TRBD2. Germline V gene lookup returns CDR1 SNHLY and CDR2 FYNNEI. V shed 2 bases and J 0 bases; nucleotides not matched to a gene: 1. The CDR3 extends over 15 amino acids. The CDR3 region is CASSESSGSSYEQYF. The CDR3, as DNA: TGTGCCAGCAGTGAATCTAGCGGGAGCTCCTACGAGCAGTACTTC.

This clonotype was counted only a few times. A much bigger clone sits one base away, suggesting this may be a read error. The rearrangement joins TRBV18 to TRBJ2-5; the D gene is possibly TRBD1 (5 bases). Germline-derived CDR1 and CDR2 are KGHSH and LQKENI. This CDR3 region has 14 residues. With 3 bases removed from V and 2 bases from J, the gap between germline ends came to 10 bases. CDR3 loop: CASSPSSGQETQYF. The DNA of the CDR3 is TGTGCCAGCTCACCCAGCTCAGGGCAAGAGACCCAGTACTTC. The full variable domain, with the rest looked up from reference TRBV18 and TRBJ2-5, is NAGVMQNPRHLVRRRGQEARLRCSPMKGHSHVYWYRQLPEEGLKFMVYLQKENIIDESGMPKERFSAEFPKEGPSILRIQQVVRGDSAAYFCASSPSSGQETQYFGPGTRLLVL.

This chain joins TRBV4-2 and TRBJ1-2; no firm D call. CDR3 length equals 13 residues. The V end was cut by 8 bases, the J end by 7 bases, with 17 bases between. Looked up from germline, CDR1 is LGHNA and CDR2 is YNFKEQ. The DNA for the CDR3 is TGTGCCAGCGGCCTCTTCGTACAGTCTGGCTACACCTTC. It translates to CASGLFVQSGYTF.

This clonotype was counted between two and nine times. This chain uses TRBV6-5 with TRBJ1-3; D gene uncertain. This CDR3 comprises 16 residues. V lost 1 base, J lost 0 bases, and 10 bases lay in between. CDR1 is MNHEY and CDR2 is SVGAGI in the germline V gene. The CDR3 loop reads CASSYLDANSGNTIYF. The CDR3 region has the DNA TGTGCCAGCAGTTACTTAGACGCAAACTCTGGAAACACCATATATTTT.

The chain is built from TRBV24-1 and TRBJ2-3; D possibly corresponds to TRBD2 (6 bases). The CDR3 covers 16 residues. Germline assignment: CDR1 KGHDR and CDR2 SFDVKD. V was cut by 4 bases and J by 1 base, with 14 bases left in between. The CDR3 bases are TGTGCCACCAGTGACGCCCGCGAGCGGGGCACAGATACGCAGTATTTT. Translated, it gives CATSDARERGTDTQYF.

This clonotype appeared many times. V and J are TRBV7-6 and TRBJ2-7; TRBD1 is a possible D gene (5 bases). Germline V CDR1 and CDR2: SGHVS, FNYEAQ. V was clipped by 5 bases and J by 3 bases, with 8 bases between them. The CDR3 loop spans 12 amino acids. In DNA, the CDR3 is TGTGCCAGCAGCCATGACAGCTACGAGCAGTACTTC. This sequence encodes CASSHDSYEQYF.

This clonotype has more than one count but fewer than ten. The V gene is TRBV18, the J gene TRBJ2-2, with TRBD2 matching 16 bases. CDR3 length equals 19 residues. J lost 4 bases, V lost 3 bases, and 8 bases had no gene match. The V gene's germline CDR1 is KGHSH and CDR2 LQKENI. Here the CDR3 reads CASSPSGLAGGRLTGELFF. For the CDR3, the DNA is TGTGCCAGCTCACCTTCGGGACTAGCGGGAGGGCGCCTCACCGGGGAGCTGTTTTTT.